The sequence of this T cell receptor beta chain was determined in a study of T-cell reconstitution after alpha-beta-depleted transplantation in children. It was with unique molecular identifiers that the TCRbeta library was prepared. TCRdb re-called the PCR reads through MiXCR, storing one row per CDR3 protein. The table records 600,000 to 800,000 distinct CDR3 sequences, around 13% of them present only once. A note on this clonotype: Its antigen is undetermined.

Overall study results and limits: As was reported, about two months after transplant, alpha-beta T cells came from several hundred expanded graft clones. For some patients, TCRbeta diversity was high at day 60 because of recipient T cells and thymic progenitors that survived. Newly generated T cells supplied most T-cell counts and diversity one year post-transplant.

Sequencing used PBMCs, obtained before TCRalphabeta/CD19-depleted stem cell transplant. The clonotype was recovered from a girl aged 2 to 9 with congenital amegakaryocytic thrombocytopenia, due to receive a stem cell transplant.

The CDR3 sequence: CASSLAPAGTRETQYF. In nucleotides, the CDR3 is TGTGCCAGCAGCTTAGCCCCGGCAGGGACTCGGGAGACCCAGTACTTC. The chain employs TRBV11-2 and TRBJ2-5; D possibly corresponds to TRBD2 (6 bases). Trimming pared 1 base from V and 5 bases from J, leaving 17 bases between. Germline loops: CDR1 SGHAT, CDR2 FQNNGV. This CDR3 region has 16 residues.